The 11 T cell receptor beta chains reported below all come from one sample, sequenced in a study of blood T cells in healthy people across ages. Using a J-beta primer mix together with a sample-barcoded 5' primer, a second PCR was run for roughly 6 to 11 cycles. TCRdb used MiXCR to reprocess the 5' RACE reads, holding one entry per CDR3 protein. The top ten hold just over 15% of the sample, which has roughly 650,000 distinct CDR3 sequences, roughly 30% seen once. The sequenced sample was blood. The receptors were gathered from a woman of 80 years or more in good health.

This clonotype was observed at least ten times. The chain uses TRBV28 and TRBJ1-5; D is ambiguous. The V and J ends lost 3 bases and 6 bases respectively, with 3 bases between them. CDR1 is MDHEN, CDR2 SYDVKM, per germline. The CDR3 runs to 11 residues. This CDR3 reads CASSFSQPQHF. For the CDR3, the DNA is TGTGCCAGCAGTTTTAGTCAGCCCCAGCATTTT.

The CDR3 region has the DNA TGTGCCACCCGAATACTCCAGGGCCTTAACTATGGCTACACCTTC. This codes for CATRILQGLNYGYTF. The chain has TRBV6-6 and TRBJ1-2; a weak D match, TRBD1 (5 bases). The CDR3 is 15 residues long. Trimming took 10 bases from V and 1 from J, leaving 19 bases between them. Looked up from germline, CDR1 is MNHNY and CDR2 is SVGAGI (reference sequence).

This clonotype has at least ten counts. A single base separates this from a much larger clone, so it may be a read error. V is TRBV29-1 and J is TRBJ2-7; D is perhaps TRBD1 (5 bases). V was trimmed by 7 bases and J by 5 bases, leaving 15 bases between them. CDR1 is SQVTM, CDR2 ANQGSEA, per germline. The CDR3 spans 12 residues. The CDR3 DNA sequence: TGCAGCGGGGGCAAGGGGTCCCACGAGCAGTACTTC. Translating gives CSGGKGSHEQYF.

This clonotype was counted many times. CDR3 sequence (DNA): TGTGCCAGCAGTTTACGGGGTGTCACTGAAGCTTTCTTT. As protein: CASSLRGVTEAFF. The genes are TRBV12-3 or TRBV12-4 and TRBJ1-1; D is uncertain. V was clipped by 2 bases and J by 4 bases, with 8 bases between them. The CDR3 runs 13 residues.

The rearrangement joins TRBV20-1 to TRBJ1-6; the D gene is possibly TRBD1 (5 bases). This CDR3 is 17 amino acids long. Trimming took 0 bases from V and 5 from J, leaving 17 bases between them. Germline V gives CDR1 DFQATT, CDR2 SNEGSKA (reference sequence). CDR3 in amino acids: CSARDSTDSLNNSPLHF. In DNA form, the CDR3 reads TGCAGTGCTAGAGATTCCACCGACAGTCTTAATAATTCACCCCTCCACTTT.

This clonotype has a handful of counts. This rearrangement joins TRBV2 to TRBJ1-1; a weak D match, TRBD1 (6 bases). The length of the CDR3 is 12 residues. Germline assignment: CDR1 SNHLY and CDR2 FYNNEI. Trimming pared 6 bases from V and 5 bases from J, leaving 10 bases between. The CDR3 DNA is TGTGCCAGCAGGCCTGACAGGACTGAAGCTTTCTTT. This codes for CASRPDRTEAFF. Full variable domain (remainder filled in from reference TRBV2 and TRBJ1-1): EPEVTQTPSHQVTQMGQEVILRCVPISNHLYFYWYRQILGQKVEFLVSFYNNEISEKSEIFDDQFSVERPDGSNFTLKIRSTKLEDSAMYFCASRPDRTEAFFGQGTRLTVV.

This clonotype has only a few counts. Just one base apart from a much larger clone, this may be a read error. This chain uses TRBV20-1 with TRBJ1-2, with a weak D call TRBD1 (6 bases). The CDR3 sequence is 12 residues long. From germline, CDR1 is DFQATT and CDR2 SNEGSKA (reference sequence). The chain's CDR3 is CSAQDRRYGCTF. CDR3 sequence (DNA): TGCAGTGCTCAGGACAGACGATATGGCTGCACCTTC.

The table lists this clonotype with many counts. The V call is TRBV7-8, the J call TRBJ2-5, with D perhaps TRBD1 (6 bases). CDR1 and CDR2 (germline): SGHVS, FQNEAQ. The ends were cut back, 2 bases at V and 0 bases at J, with 16 bases in the middle. The CDR3 totals 17 residues. CDR3 sequence: CASSLRRDKGYQETQYF. The CDR3, as DNA: TGTGCCAGCAGCTTACGCCGGGACAAGGGGTACCAAGAGACCCAGTACTTC.

V gene TRBV20-1 combines with J gene TRBJ1-2; no reliable D call. Trimming took 6 bases from V and 0 from J, leaving 20 bases between them. Germline CDR1 and CDR2: DFQATT and SNEGSKA (reference sequence). The CDR3 totals 16 residues. CDR3 DNA: TGCAGTGCCCCCCTGGGAGCAGCAATCCCTAACTATGGCTACACCTTC. Residues: CSAPLGAAIPNYGYTF.

This clonotype was counted many times. V is TRBV20-1 and J is TRBJ2-3, with 11 bases matching TRBD2. CDR1 is DFQATT, CDR2 SNEGSKA, per germline (reference sequence). This CDR3 has 14 amino acids. After removal of 6 bases from V and 3 bases from J, the junction contained 5 bases not matched to a gene. CDR3 loop: CSAIAGGPTDTQYF. CDR3 coding DNA: TGCAGTGCAATAGCGGGGGGGCCGACAGATACGCAGTATTTT.

A note on this clonotype: This could be a read error, since a much larger clone is one nucleotide away. The genes are TRBV6-2 or TRBV6-3 and TRBJ2-7; no clear D gene. CDR3 size: 13 residues. Germline V CDR1 and CDR2: MNHEY, SVGEGT. Trimming left V 4 bases short and J 3 bases short, with 10 bases between. This CDR3 is CASSSTGCYEQYF. The DNA of the CDR3 is TGTGCCAGCAGTTCCACGGGTTGCTACGAGCAGTACTTC.